The entry below describes one T cell receptor (beta chain). The source of the sample is a study of cytomegalovirus exposure and HLA in healthy donors. With 60 Vbeta and 13 Jbeta primers, the PCR was carried out. Assay: immunoSEQ multiplex PCR; the TCRdb copy retains only in-frame clones and omits some. This table holds about 190,000 clones, roughly an eighth found once. The J segment lost 6 bases and the V segment lost 6 bases, leaving 6 bases of the junction unmatched. This CDR3 comprises 13 residues. In germline, CDR1 is LNHDA, CDR2 SQIVND (reference sequence). The chain links TRBV19 to TRBJ1-2, with 8 nucleotides matching TRBD1. Material: PBMCs. This sequence was found in a man aged 45 to 65 in good health and CMV-seropositive. The CDR3 DNA sequence: TGTGCCAGTAGCTTTCCGACAGGGGATGGCTACACCTTC. Its protein product is CASSFPTGDGYTF.